This TCR beta chain was recorded in a study of siplizumab effects on memory and regulatory T cells. Study-level points and caveats: The naive T cell population seemed more diverse than memory cells and seemed a major contributor to the alloresponse. The study found that mappable alloreactive CD4+ clones averaged roughly 69% Treg-derived with siplizumab and approximately 27% in controls.

The CDR3 spans 9 residues. Trimming left V 9 bases short and J 5 bases short, with 2 bases between. Germline lookup yields CDR1 SGHVS and CDR2 FNYEAQ. Remarks on this clone: Its antigen is not identified.

Sequenced by immunoSEQ multiplex PCR; TCRdb stores in-frame clones only, minus some. The sample records tens of thousands of clones, 90% to 97% being singletons. The rearrangement links TRBV7-6 to TRBJ1-5, with D uncertain. The sequencing input was naive CD8+ T cells sorted from blood. The source of this sequence is a human donor in good health. The CDR3: CARDQPQHF. For the CDR3, the DNA is TGTGCCAGGGATCAGCCCCAGCATTTT.